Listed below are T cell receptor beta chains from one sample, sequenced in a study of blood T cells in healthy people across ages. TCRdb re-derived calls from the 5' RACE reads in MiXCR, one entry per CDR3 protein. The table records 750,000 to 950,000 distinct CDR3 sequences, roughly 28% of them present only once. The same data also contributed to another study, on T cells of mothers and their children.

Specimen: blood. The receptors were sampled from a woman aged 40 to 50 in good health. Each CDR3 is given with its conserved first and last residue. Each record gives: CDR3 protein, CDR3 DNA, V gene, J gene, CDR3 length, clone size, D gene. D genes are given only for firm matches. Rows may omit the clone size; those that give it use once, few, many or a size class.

cdr3_aa: CASSLGSSNYGYTF; cdr3_nt: TGTGCCAGCAGCTTGGGATCGTCTAACTATGGCTACACCTTC; v_call: TRBV5-6; j_call: TRBJ1-2; cdr3_length: 14; clone_size: many; d_call: .
cdr3_aa: CASSLGGARNQDTQYF; cdr3_nt: TGCGCCAGCAGCTTGGGGGGGGCGAGGAATCAAGATACGCAGTATTTT; v_call: TRBV5-1; j_call: TRBJ2-3; cdr3_length: 16; clone_size: .; d_call: .
cdr3_aa: CASSKELAGLDEQFF; cdr3_nt: TGTGCCAGCAGCAAAGAGCTAGCGGGGCTGGATGAGCAGTTCTTC; v_call: TRBV7-8; j_call: TRBJ2-1; cdr3_length: 15; clone_size: many; d_call: TRBD2
cdr3_aa: CASSGLSGAQETQYF; cdr3_nt: TGCGCCAGCAGCGGACTGTCCGGGGCCCAAGAGACCCAGTACTTC; v_call: TRBV5-1; j_call: TRBJ2-5; cdr3_length: 15; clone_size: many; d_call: .
cdr3_aa: CASSFIAGTAYEQYF; cdr3_nt: TGTGCCAGCAGTTTCATAGCGGGGACCGCCTACGAGCAGTACTTC; v_call: TRBV12-3/TRBV12-4; j_call: TRBJ2-7; cdr3_length: 15; clone_size: many; d_call: TRBD2
cdr3_aa: CASSVGLAAYEQYF; cdr3_nt: TGTGCCAGCAGCGTGGGACTAGCGGCTTACGAGCAGTACTTC; v_call: TRBV9; j_call: TRBJ2-7; cdr3_length: 14; clone_size: many; d_call: TRBD2
cdr3_aa: CASTSTGLDYGYTF; cdr3_nt: TGTGCCAGCACCTCGACGGGGCTAGACTATGGCTACACCTTC; v_call: TRBV6-6; j_call: TRBJ1-2; cdr3_length: 14; clone_size: .; d_call: .
cdr3_aa: CASRLDRSEKLFF; cdr3_nt: TGTGCCAGCAGACTGGACAGGTCTGAAAAACTGTTTTTT; v_call: TRBV6-5; j_call: TRBJ1-4; cdr3_length: 13; clone_size: .; d_call: TRBD1
cdr3_aa: CSASGGLAKNIQYF; cdr3_nt: TGCAGTGCTTCCGGGGGCCTAGCCAAAAACATTCAGTACTTC; v_call: TRBV20-1; j_call: TRBJ2-4; cdr3_length: 14; clone_size: once; d_call: .
cdr3_aa: CASSTPQGAGNTIYF; cdr3_nt: TGTGCCAGCAGTACGCCGCAGGGGGCTGGAAACACCATATATTTT; v_call: TRBV28; j_call: TRBJ1-3; cdr3_length: 15; clone_size: .; d_call: TRBD1
cdr3_aa: CASQAGAYDNSPLHF; cdr3_nt: TGTGCCAGCCAAGCGGGGGCGTATGATAATTCACCCCTCCACTTT; v_call: TRBV28; j_call: TRBJ1-6; cdr3_length: 15; clone_size: .; d_call: .
cdr3_aa: CASSNPQRDRGTDTQYF; cdr3_nt: TGCGCCAGCAGCAACCCGCAACGGGACAGGGGAACAGATACGCAGTATTTT; v_call: TRBV4-1; j_call: TRBJ2-3; cdr3_length: 17; clone_size: many; d_call: TRBD1
cdr3_aa: CASSPREPGVLRETQYF; cdr3_nt: TGTGCCAGCAGCCCCAGGGAGCCCGGGGTCCTAAGGGAGACCCAGTACTTC; v_call: TRBV7-2; j_call: TRBJ2-5; cdr3_length: 17; clone_size: few; d_call: .
cdr3_aa: CAGSDLTDYGYTF; cdr3_nt: TGTGCCGGCAGTGACTTGACAGACTATGGCTACACCTTC; v_call: TRBV6-4; j_call: TRBJ1-2; cdr3_length: 13; clone_size: few; d_call: .
cdr3_aa: CASSSLPLAGVSYNEQFF; cdr3_nt: TGCGCCAGCAGCTCCCTTCCGCTAGCGGGGGTCTCCTACAATGAGCAGTTCTTC; v_call: TRBV5-1; j_call: TRBJ2-1; cdr3_length: 18; clone_size: many; d_call: TRBD2
cdr3_aa: CASASSGTGDEDTQYF; cdr3_nt: TGTGCCAGCGCATCATCCGGGACAGGGGATGAGGATACGCAGTATTTT; v_call: TRBV2; j_call: TRBJ2-3; cdr3_length: 16; clone_size: .; d_call: TRBD1
cdr3_aa: CTSRGQGEGEQFF; cdr3_nt: TGTACCAGCAGGGGACAGGGGGAGGGGGAGCAGTTCTTC; v_call: TRBV28; j_call: TRBJ2-1; cdr3_length: 13; clone_size: .; d_call: TRBD1
cdr3_aa: CSAAPGGTEAFF; cdr3_nt: TGCAGCGCCGCGCCCGGGGGCACTGAAGCTTTCTTT; v_call: TRBV29-1; j_call: TRBJ1-1; cdr3_length: 12; clone_size: .; d_call: .
cdr3_aa: CASSSNVNTEAFF; cdr3_nt: TGTGCCAGCAGCTCCAACGTGAACACTGAAGCTTTCTTT; v_call: TRBV7-2; j_call: TRBJ1-1; cdr3_length: 13; clone_size: .; d_call: .
cdr3_aa: CASSPTGAPEAFF; cdr3_nt: TGTGCCAGCTCACCGACAGGGGCCCCTGAAGCTTTCTTT; v_call: TRBV18; j_call: TRBJ1-1; cdr3_length: 13; clone_size: .; d_call: TRBD1
cdr3_aa: CASSLDAGSQETQYF; cdr3_nt: TGCGCCAGCAGCTTGGATGCAGGTTCCCAAGAGACCCAGTACTTC; v_call: TRBV5-1; j_call: TRBJ2-5; cdr3_length: 15; clone_size: few; d_call: .
cdr3_aa: CASSDLGRGPSYEQYF; cdr3_nt: TGTGCCAGCAGTGATTTGGGCAGGGGGCCCTCCTACGAGCAGTACTTC; v_call: TRBV25-1; j_call: TRBJ2-7; cdr3_length: 16; clone_size: .; d_call: TRBD1
cdr3_aa: CASSLAGSLTGELFF; cdr3_nt: TGTGCCAGCAGCTTAGCGGGGAGTCTCACCGGGGAGCTGTTTTTT; v_call: TRBV7-9; j_call: TRBJ2-2; cdr3_length: 15; clone_size: few; d_call: .
cdr3_aa: CSAGRGGEAFF; cdr3_nt: TGCAGTGCCGGCCGGGGGGGCGAAGCTTTCTTT; v_call: TRBV20-1; j_call: TRBJ1-1; cdr3_length: 11; clone_size: .; d_call: .
cdr3_aa: CASSRQGPRYGYTF; cdr3_nt: TGTGCCAGCAGCAGACAGGGCCCGCGCTATGGCTACACCTTC; v_call: TRBV7-2; j_call: TRBJ1-2; cdr3_length: 14; clone_size: few; d_call: TRBD1
cdr3_aa: CASSWLTGVSTDTQYF; cdr3_nt: TGTGCCAGCAGTTGGCTTACAGGGGTTAGCACAGATACGCAGTATTTT; v_call: TRBV12-3/TRBV12-4; j_call: TRBJ2-3; cdr3_length: 16; clone_size: .; d_call: TRBD1
cdr3_aa: CASSLAAGYSNQPQHF; cdr3_nt: TGTGCCAGCAGTTTAGCTGCGGGGTATAGCAATCAGCCCCAGCATTTT; v_call: TRBV12-3/TRBV12-4; j_call: TRBJ1-5; cdr3_length: 16; clone_size: few; d_call: .
cdr3_aa: CASSEASRNGYTF; cdr3_nt: TGTGCCAGCAGTGAGGCCAGTCGGAATGGCTACACCTTC; v_call: TRBV2; j_call: TRBJ1-2; cdr3_length: 13; clone_size: .; d_call: .
cdr3_aa: CASSLSPTGVASYEQYF; cdr3_nt: TGTGCCAGCAGTTTATCGCCCACAGGGGTAGCCTCCTACGAGCAGTACTTC; v_call: TRBV28; j_call: TRBJ2-7; cdr3_length: 17; clone_size: many; d_call: TRBD1
cdr3_aa: CASSSNGQRNSPLHF; cdr3_nt: TGTGCCAGCAGTTCCAACGGACAGAGAAATTCACCCCTCCACTTT; v_call: TRBV12-3/TRBV12-4; j_call: TRBJ1-6; cdr3_length: 15; clone_size: many; d_call: .
cdr3_aa: CASSPSSAYQYGYTF; cdr3_nt: TGTGCCAGCTCACCATCCAGCGCCTATCAATATGGCTACACCTTC; v_call: TRBV18; j_call: TRBJ1-2; cdr3_length: 15; clone_size: .; d_call: .
cdr3_aa: CASSTPKQGNYGYTF; cdr3_nt: TGTGCCAGCAGTACTCCGAAACAGGGGAACTATGGCTACACCTTC; v_call: TRBV28; j_call: TRBJ1-2; cdr3_length: 15; clone_size: .; d_call: TRBD1
cdr3_aa: CASSLGTGGNTIYF; cdr3_nt: TGCGCCAGCAGCTTGGGGACAGGGGGGAACACCATATATTTT; v_call: TRBV5-1; j_call: TRBJ1-3; cdr3_length: 14; clone_size: many; d_call: TRBD1
cdr3_aa: CASSIGWGWSNQPQHF; cdr3_nt: TGTGCCAGTAGTATAGGATGGGGTTGGAGCAATCAGCCCCAGCATTTT; v_call: TRBV19; j_call: TRBJ1-5; cdr3_length: 16; clone_size: .; d_call: .
cdr3_aa: CASSQIGGGNTEAFF; cdr3_nt: TGTGCCAGCAGCCAAATTGGTGGGGGGAACACTGAAGCTTTCTTT; v_call: TRBV11-1; j_call: TRBJ1-1; cdr3_length: 15; clone_size: few; d_call: .
cdr3_aa: CASILTPGYEQYF; cdr3_nt: TGTGCCAGCATCCTCACTCCTGGCTACGAGCAGTACTTC; v_call: TRBV5-5; j_call: TRBJ2-7; cdr3_length: 13; clone_size: few; d_call: .
cdr3_aa: CSARNQQGTRFAFF; cdr3_nt: TGCAGTGCCAGGAACCAACAGGGGACCCGATTCGCTTTCTTT; v_call: TRBV20-1; j_call: TRBJ1-1; cdr3_length: 14; clone_size: few; d_call: TRBD1
cdr3_aa: CASRNTGLPYEQYF; cdr3_nt: TGTGCCAGCAGAAACACAGGGCTTCCCTACGAGCAGTACTTC; v_call: TRBV27; j_call: TRBJ2-7; cdr3_length: 14; clone_size: many; d_call: .
cdr3_aa: CASSEGWTFNEKLFF; cdr3_nt: TGTGCCAGCAGTGAAGGGTGGACCTTTAATGAAAAACTGTTTTTT; v_call: TRBV6-1; j_call: TRBJ1-4; cdr3_length: 15; clone_size: many; d_call: .
cdr3_aa: CASSLRPAGADTQYF; cdr3_nt: TGTGCCAGCAGTTTAAGACCTGCTGGCGCAGATACGCAGTATTTT; v_call: TRBV27; j_call: TRBJ2-3; cdr3_length: 15; clone_size: few; d_call: .
cdr3_aa: CASSLSASGASSYEQYF; cdr3_nt: TGTGCCAGCAGCTTAAGTGCGAGCGGGGCGAGCTCCTACGAGCAGTACTTC; v_call: TRBV7-2; j_call: TRBJ2-7; cdr3_length: 17; clone_size: many; d_call: TRBD2
cdr3_aa: CASSVVEYGPDTQYF; cdr3_nt: TGTGCCAGCAGCGTAGTGGAGTATGGGCCAGATACGCAGTATTTT; v_call: TRBV9; j_call: TRBJ2-3; cdr3_length: 15; clone_size: .; d_call: .
cdr3_aa: CASKDGGDYNEQFF; cdr3_nt: TGTGCCAGCAAGGACGGGGGAGACTACAATGAGCAGTTCTTC; v_call: TRBV6-2/TRBV6-3; j_call: TRBJ2-1; cdr3_length: 14; clone_size: .; d_call: .
cdr3_aa: CASSFGRAGRTDTQYF; cdr3_nt: TGTGCCAGCAGTTTTGGGAGGGCAGGGAGGACAGATACGCAGTATTTT; v_call: TRBV12-3/TRBV12-4; j_call: TRBJ2-3; cdr3_length: 16; clone_size: few; d_call: TRBD2
cdr3_aa: CSASRDGNTEAFF; cdr3_nt: TGCAGTGCTAGCCGGGACGGTAACACTGAAGCTTTCTTT; v_call: TRBV20-1; j_call: TRBJ1-1; cdr3_length: 13; clone_size: .; d_call: .
cdr3_aa: CASSLYPSVYNEQFF; cdr3_nt: TGTGCCAGCAGCCTCTATCCTAGCGTATACAATGAGCAGTTCTTC; v_call: TRBV2; j_call: TRBJ2-1; cdr3_length: 15; clone_size: many; d_call: .
cdr3_aa: CASSFHLGQVPNEQYF; cdr3_nt: TGTGCCAGCAGCTTTCACTTGGGACAGGTTCCCAACGAGCAGTACTTC; v_call: TRBV7-9; j_call: TRBJ2-7; cdr3_length: 16; clone_size: few; d_call: TRBD1